One sample yielded the 18 T cell receptor beta chains listed below, sequenced in a study of beta chain features in type 1 diabetes. Reverse transcription of all isolated RNA meant that expressed TCRB transcripts were sequenced. Produced via immunoSEQ multiplex PCR; TCRdb's table is partial and in-frame only. Seen here are over 120,000 clones, approximately 9.2% observed once, and the top ten hold approximately 0.68%. Sequencing was carried out using central memory CD4+ T cells from blood. The source is a man between 18 and 35 years old in good health.

This clone was counted many times. The V and J genes are TRBV19 and TRBJ1-2; D gene unclear. Trimming took off 7 bases at V and 2 bases at J, with 11 bases between the two ends. From germline, CDR1 is LNHDA and CDR2 SQIVND (reference sequence). The CDR3 has 13 amino acids. Written as DNA, the CDR3 is TGTGCCAGTACCCCCCAGCGAAACTATGGCTACACCTTC. It yields the protein CASTPQRNYGYTF.

This clone was observed a few times. One base away lies a much larger clone, so this may be a sequencing read error. The rearrangement joins TRBV6-1 to TRBJ2-1; D is unclear. The CDR3 spans 11 residues. From germline, CDR1 is MNHNS and CDR2 SASEGT. Trimming cost V 6 bases and J 4 bases, with 4 bases left between them. The CDR3 region is CASSPYNEQFF. CDR3 nucleotide sequence: TGTGCCAGCAGCCCATACAATGAGCAGTTCTTC.

The genes are TRBV7-9 and TRBJ2-7, with 8 bases matching TRBD1. Unmatched junction bases numbered 10, after V lost 5 bases and J lost 4 bases. Germline values: CDR1 SEHNR, CDR2 FQNEAQ (reference sequence). The CDR3 totals 15 residues. The CDR3 DNA sequence: TGTGCCAGCAGCCCCCGGGACAGGCAACCTTACGAGCAGTACTTC. This gives the protein CASSPRDRQPYEQYF.

This rearrangement joins TRBV19 to TRBJ2-4; 7 bases are a match to TRBD2. CDR1 LNHDA and CDR2 SQIVND come from the germline V gene (reference sequence). This CDR3 has 18 residues. The J segment lost 0 bases and the V segment lost 3 bases, leaving 11 bases of the junction unmatched. The CDR3 DNA is TGTGCCAGTAGTATCCCCAGCGGGGCCGGCCTAGCCAAAAACATTCAGTACTTC. Its translation is CASSIPSGAGLAKNIQYF.

In this sample, this clone turned up a few times. The chain employs TRBV27 and TRBJ1-1; a possible D gene is TRBD1 (6 bases). V was shortened by 3 bases and J by 4 bases, with 9 bases between the two germline ends. Looked up from germline, CDR1 is MNHEY and CDR2 is SMNVEV (reference sequence). The CDR3 totals 13 residues. The CDR3, as DNA: TGTGCCAGCAGTTTGTTCAGGGGCACTGAAGCTTTCTTT. It encodes CASSLFRGTEAFF.

In its sample, this clone was seen a few times. The chain links TRBV7-7 to TRBJ2-5; D is perhaps TRBD2 (5 bases). The V end lost 5 bases, the J end lost 5 bases, and 15 bases lay between the germline ends. The CDR3 contains 14 residues. CDR1 is SSHAT and CDR2 is FNYEAQ in the germline V gene (reference sequence). CDR3 nucleotide sequence: TGTGCCAGCAGCACCCGCCCCCGCGGGGAGACCCAGTACTTC. Its translation: CASSTRPRGETQYF.

This clone was seen a few times. The DNA of the CDR3 is TGTGCCAGCAGCTTTACGGACACTGGGGCCAACGTCCTGACTTTC. Translating gives CASSFTDTGANVLTF. The chain joins TRBV7-2 to TRBJ2-6; perhaps TRBD1 as D (5 bases). Germline V gene lookup returns CDR1 SGHTA and CDR2 FQGNSA. The CDR3 covers 15 residues. Trimming took 3 bases from V and 2 from J, leaving 8 bases between them. Variable domain in full (rest from reference TRBV7-2 and TRBJ2-6): GAGVSQSPSNKVTEKGKDVELRCDPISGHTALYWYRQSLGQGLEFLIYFQGNSAPDKSGLPSDRFSAERTGGSVSTLTIQRTQQEDSAVYLCASSFTDTGANVLTFGAGSRLTVL.

Remarks on this clone: Other DNA variants within this sample encode the same CDR3. The genes are TRBV7-9 and TRBJ2-5, with 10 bases fitting TRBD1. There are 16 residues in the CDR3. Germline assignment: CDR1 SEHNR and CDR2 FQNEAQ (reference sequence). V trimming: 1 base; J trimming: 5 bases; junction bases outside the gene matches: 7. Here the CDR3 DNA reads TGTGCCAGCAGCTTAGGGGGACAGGGGAGGCGGGAGACCCAGTACTTC. Amino acids: CASSLGGQGRRETQYF.

In this sample, this clone turned up a few times. The chain joins TRBV25-1 to TRBJ1-6; 8 positions agree with TRBD1. This CDR3 has 15 residues. V gave up 1 base and J gave up 10 bases; unmatched junction bases: 6. Looked up from germline, CDR1 is MGHDK and CDR2 is SYGVNS. The CDR3 nucleotides are TGTGCCAGCAGTGAATTGGACAGGGATGGGTCACCCCTCCACTTT. Its protein is CASSELDRDGSPLHF.

This clone turned up a few times. The V and J genes are TRBV28 and TRBJ2-5; 7 bases line up with TRBD1. Trimming took 5 bases from V and 5 from J; bases not matched to a gene: 8. Germline CDR1 and CDR2: MDHEN and SYDVKM. The CDR3 loop spans 14 amino acids. CDR3 sequence: CASSDLQGQETQYF. The CDR3 DNA is TGTGCCAGCAGTGACCTACAGGGGCAGGAGACCCAGTACTTC.

This clone was found many times. The genes are TRBV4-3 and TRBJ2-2; 9 bases are shared with TRBD1. CDR1 and CDR2 (germline): LGHNA, YSLEER. Trimming cost V 3 bases and J 3 bases; bases outside gene matches: 5. This CDR3 has 16 residues. CDR3 nucleotides: TGCGCCAGCAGCCAGGGACAGGGTTGGTACACCGGGGAGCTGTTTTTT. This gives the protein CASSQGQGWYTGELFF.

This clone has a handful of counts. The gene calls are TRBV7-6 and TRBJ1-2, with D perhaps matching TRBD1 (6 bases). V shed 5 bases and J shed 4 bases, with 17 bases lying between them. Germline V gene lookup returns CDR1 SGHVS and CDR2 FNYEAQ. CDR3 length: 15 residues. The CDR3 DNA follows: TGTGCCAGCAGCCCCACCCGGGGGGCGTCCTATGGCTACACCTTC. Its translation: CASSPTRGASYGYTF.

This clone was picked up one time. The chain has TRBV4-2 and TRBJ2-5, with TRBD2 matching over 10 bases. From germline, CDR1 is LGHNA and CDR2 YNFKEQ. The CDR3 covers 16 residues. V was clipped by 4 bases and J by 2 bases; unmatched bases: 7. CDR3 protein: CASSPGVAGGQETQYF. CDR3 DNA: TGTGCCAGCAGCCCCGGAGTAGCGGGGGGTCAAGAGACCCAGTACTTC.

The rearrangement uses TRBV7-2 and TRBJ1-4; tentative D call: TRBD1 (6 bases). Germline V gene sequence: CDR1 SGHTA, CDR2 FQGNSA. The CDR3 has 14 amino acids. The ends were cut back, 3 bases at V and 7 bases at J, with 12 bases in the middle. In nucleotides, the CDR3 is TGTGCCAGCAGCTTCGACAGGCCGGGTGAAAAACTGTTTTTT. It codes for CASSFDRPGEKLFF.

The rearrangement joins TRBV4-2 to TRBJ2-7, with TRBD2 identical over 8 bases. Losses at the gene ends were 1 base for V and 5 bases for J; bases not matched to a gene: 4. The length of the CDR3 is 14 residues. The germline V gene has CDR1 LGHNA and CDR2 YNFKEQ. The CDR3: CASSQAGGVHEQYF. The CDR3 region has the DNA TGTGCCAGCAGCCAAGCGGGGGGGGTCCACGAGCAGTACTTC.

This clone was detected a few times. The genes are TRBV7-9 and TRBJ1-1; the D gene is possibly TRBD1 (5 bases). This CDR3 comprises 13 residues. With 8 bases removed from V and 4 bases from J, the gap between germline ends came to 14 bases. Germline V lookup: CDR1 SEHNR, CDR2 FQNEAQ (reference sequence). For the CDR3, the DNA is TGTGCCAGCTTACTGGGGGGGAGCACTGAAGCTTTCTTT. Protein sequence: CASLLGGSTEAFF.

This chain links TRBV11-2 with TRBJ2-1; D may be TRBD2 (5 bases). V lost 1 base and J 8 bases, leaving 12 bases between the germline ends. CDR1 SGHAT and CDR2 FQNNGV come from the germline V gene. The CDR3 sequence is 14 residues long. CDR3 sequence: CASSLVSSMHEQFF. The CDR3 nucleotides are TGTGCCAGCAGCTTAGTCTCTAGCATGCATGAGCAGTTCTTC.

This clone has a handful of counts. The chain's CDR3 is CAWSGTGELFF. DNA for the CDR3: TGTGCCTGGAGCGGGACCGGGGAGCTGTTTTTT. The chain links TRBV30 to TRBJ2-2; D remains ambiguous. V lost 3 bases and J lost 5, with 4 bases in between. The CDR3 length is 11 residues. The germline gives CDR1 GTSNPN, CDR2 SVGIG (reference sequence).